This T cell receptor (beta chain) was recovered during a study of cytomegalovirus exposure and HLA in healthy donors. V was clipped by 0 bases and J by 0 bases, with 21 bases between them. This CDR3 comprises 20 residues. Germline-derived CDR1 and CDR2 are LGHNA and YNFKEQ. 13 Jbeta primers and 60 Vbeta primers were used for the PCR. Per the authors' pipeline: Later, an analysis found around 80 million unique TCR beta chains, and around 12 million of these were shared. The data were produced by immunoSEQ multiplex PCR, yet TCRdb's version contains in-frame clones alone and is incomplete. That table is the source of V, J and clone size, and D and trimming were worked out from the DNA. The sample consists of under 200,000 clones, approximately 80% of them appearing once. Findings and limits, study-wide: In a later analysis, TCR beta V- and J-gene trimming showed a link to a missense DCLRE1C variant. TRBV6-2, TRBV6-3 and some other V segments were unresolvable in 87-base-pair reads.

With regard to this clone: The target antigen is unknown.

The receptor was derived from a woman between 18 and 29 years old in good health and CMV-seronegative. The rearrangement uses TRBV4-2 and TRBJ2-1; TRBD1 is a possible D gene (7 bases). Source material: PBMCs. The CDR3 region is CASSQDNWGDSDSSYNEQFF. As DNA, the CDR3 is TGTGCCAGCAGCCAAGACAATTGGGGGGACAGCGACAGCTCCTACAATGAGCAGTTCTTC.